The subject of this entry is one T cell receptor beta chain. With 2 bases removed from V and 3 bases from J, the gap between germline ends came to 11 bases. Germline V CDR1 and CDR2: SGHRS, YFSETQ. The CDR3 runs 14 residues. Repertoires were generated with immunoSEQ multiplex PCR, while TCRdb's copy carries only in-frame clones and drops some. The profile shows 100,000 to 150,000 clones, about 90% of them singletons. The data belong to a study of control samples from healthy donors and cancer patients. The TCR sequence derives from a man younger than 35 in good health. This chain links TRBV5-1 with TRBJ1-2; possibly TRBD1 for D (6 bases). The sequencing input was blood. The DNA of the CDR3 is TGCGCCAGCAGCTTATGGGGGCTTGACTATGGCTACACCTTC. It codes for CASSLWGLDYGYTF.